This T cell receptor beta chain was identified during a study of shared clonotypes between healthy human individuals. Data came from immunoSEQ multiplex PCR; TCRdb stores just in-frame clones and leaves some out. The sample includes some 2.3 million clones, approximately 95% seen only once; the top ten take under 0.45%. With V trimmed by 6 bases and J by 2 bases, 6 bases remained unmatched. The CDR3 has 13 amino acids. Germline V CDR1 and CDR2: SQVTM, ANQGSEA. The J gene is TRBJ1-1, the V gene TRBV29-1, with 7 nucleotides matching TRBD1. This receptor was identified in a man between 18 and 29 years old in good health. Some clones in this sample may be carry-over from other donors' samples. Sequencing used naive CD4+ T cells from PBMCs. Subset given: CD45RA+ positively selected. CDR3 protein: CSVGQVVNTEAFF. The CDR3 DNA reads TGCAGCGTCGGACAGGTCGTTAACACTGAAGCTTTCTTT.